This T cell receptor (beta chain) was retrieved from a study of human T cells and chemical hapten exposure. Overall study: The use of 2% DPC on 2 cm by 2 cm of upper inner arm skin constituted sensitization. Patients' scalps got diphenylcyclopropenone weekly throughout the approximately 23-week study. Notes on the study in general: Because they had alopecia, donors may respond immunologically unlike healthy people.

As concerns this clonotype: The antigen remains unidentified.

CDR1 LGHNA and CDR2 YSLEER come from the germline V gene. The V and J ends lost 0 bases and 1 base respectively, with 13 bases between them. The CDR3 has 16 residues. As for time point: patch test 1, 2 weeks after DPC sensitization. Regarding treatment: therapeutic diphenylcyclopropenone sensitization with weekly scalp DPC. One entry per CDR3 protein, called by TCRdb with MiXCR from the RACE reads. The sample lists roughly 360,000 distinct CDR3 sequences; about 4.4% were seen once. The receptor's source is a woman between 50 and 59 years old with alopecia areata. Some clones in this sample may be carry-over from other donors' samples. The V and J genes are TRBV4-3 and TRBJ2-7; D possibly corresponds to TRBD1 (9 bases). Sequenced here: whole blood, sampled in connection with sensitization to the hapten diphenylcyclopropenone (DPC). CDR3 sequence reads: CASSQDSGTGSYEQYF. CDR3 in DNA: TGCGCCAGCAGCCAAGATAGCGGGACAGGGTCCTACGAGCAGTACTTC.